The source of this TCR beta chain is a study of blood T cell repertoires in COVID-19. Study-wide background: The cDNA or gDNA used as material had been derived from T cells, B-cell-depleted T cells, or PBMCs.

As originally analysed: Researchers report that nucleated cell counts were estimated from reference gene primer amplification. The repertoire was sequenced with immunoSEQ multiplex PCR; TCRdb's copy has only in-frame clones and lacks some. Clone size and the V and J calls come from that table; the DNA yielded D and trimming. Altogether over 200,000 clones are present, over 65% being singletons, with the ten largest covering under 3%. This CDR3 contains 16 residues. The germline V and J ends were trimmed by 3 bases and 0 bases, with 14 bases remaining between them. CDR1 MDHEN and CDR2 SYDVKM come from the germline V gene.

The clonotype originates from a woman aged 70-85 years with active or convalescent COVID-19. The specimen was peripheral blood. The rearrangement uses TRBV28 and TRBJ1-1; D is unclear. CDR3 nucleotides: TGTGCCAGCAGTTTTAACCCGAGGATCATGAACACTGAAGCTTTCTTT. Translating it yields CASSFNPRIMNTEAFF. Drawing the rest from reference TRBV28 and TRBJ1-1, the complete variable domain is DVKVTQSSRYLVKRTGEKVFLECVQDMDHENMFWYRQDPGLGLRLIYFSYDVKMKEKGDIPEGYSVSREKKERFSLILESASTNQTSMYLCASSFNPRIMNTEAFFGQGTRLTVV.